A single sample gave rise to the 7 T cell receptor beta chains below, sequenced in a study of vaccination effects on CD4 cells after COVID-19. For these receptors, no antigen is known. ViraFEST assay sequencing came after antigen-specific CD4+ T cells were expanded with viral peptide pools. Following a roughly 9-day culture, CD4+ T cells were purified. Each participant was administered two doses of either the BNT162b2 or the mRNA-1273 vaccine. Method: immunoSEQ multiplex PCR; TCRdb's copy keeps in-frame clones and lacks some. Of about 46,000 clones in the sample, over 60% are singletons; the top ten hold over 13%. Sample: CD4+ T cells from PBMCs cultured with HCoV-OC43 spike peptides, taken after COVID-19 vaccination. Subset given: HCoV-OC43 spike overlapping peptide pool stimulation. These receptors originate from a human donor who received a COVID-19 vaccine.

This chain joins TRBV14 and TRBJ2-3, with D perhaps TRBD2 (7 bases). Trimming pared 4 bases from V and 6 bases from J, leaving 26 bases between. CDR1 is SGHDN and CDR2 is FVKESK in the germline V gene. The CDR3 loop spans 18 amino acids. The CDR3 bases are TGTGCCAGCAGCCCGCCGGGGGGCGGGAGTTTCAAAGGGGATACGCAGTATTTT. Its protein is CASSPPGGGSFKGDTQYF. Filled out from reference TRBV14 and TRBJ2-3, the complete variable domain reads EAGVTQFPSHSVIEKGQTVTLRCDPISGHDNLYWYRRVMGKEIKFLLHFVKESKQDESGMPNNRFLAERTGGTYSTLKVQPAELEDSGVYFCASSPPGGGSFKGDTQYFGPGTRLTVL.

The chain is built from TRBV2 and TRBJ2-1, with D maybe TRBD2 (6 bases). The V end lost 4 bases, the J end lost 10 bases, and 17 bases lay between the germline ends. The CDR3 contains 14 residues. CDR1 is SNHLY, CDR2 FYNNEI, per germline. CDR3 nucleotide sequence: TGTGCCAGCAGTGTCACTAGCCTAAATGGCGAGCAGTTCTTC. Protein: CASSVTSLNGEQFF.

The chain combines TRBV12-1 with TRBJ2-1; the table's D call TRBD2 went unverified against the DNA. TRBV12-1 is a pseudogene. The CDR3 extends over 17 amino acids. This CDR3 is CASSWRLTSGTYNEQFF. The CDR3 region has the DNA TGTGCCAGCAGCTGGCGCCTGACTAGCGGGACCTACAATGAGCAGTTCTTC.

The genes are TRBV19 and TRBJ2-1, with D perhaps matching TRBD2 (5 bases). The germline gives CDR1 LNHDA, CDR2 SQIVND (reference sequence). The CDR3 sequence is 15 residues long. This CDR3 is CPLWGWAGPGNEQFF. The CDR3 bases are TGTCCCCTGTGGGGTTGGGCAGGTCCGGGGAATGAGCAGTTCTTC.

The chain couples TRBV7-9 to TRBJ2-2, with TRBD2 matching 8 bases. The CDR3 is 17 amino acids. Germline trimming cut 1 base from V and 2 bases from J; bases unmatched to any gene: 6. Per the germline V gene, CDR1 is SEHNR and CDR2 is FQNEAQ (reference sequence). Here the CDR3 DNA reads TGTGCCAGCAGCTTAGTGTCCAGCGGGAGTAACACCGGGGAGCTGTTTTTT. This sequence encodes CASSLVSSGSNTGELFF. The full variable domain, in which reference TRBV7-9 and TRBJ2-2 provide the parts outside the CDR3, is DTGVSQNPRHKITKRGQNVTFRCDPISEHNRLYWYRQTLGQGPEFLTYFQNEAQLEKSRLLSDRFSAERPKGSFSTLEIQRTEQGDSAMYLCASSLVSSGSNTGELFFGEGSRLTVL.

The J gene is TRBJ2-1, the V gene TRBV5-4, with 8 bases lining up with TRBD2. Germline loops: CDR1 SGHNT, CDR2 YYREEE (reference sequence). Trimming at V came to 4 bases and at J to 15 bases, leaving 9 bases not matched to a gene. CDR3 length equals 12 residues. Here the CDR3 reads CASSPTAGVTFF. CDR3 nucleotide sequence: TGTGCCAGCAGCCCCACAGCGGGGGTCACGTTCTTC.

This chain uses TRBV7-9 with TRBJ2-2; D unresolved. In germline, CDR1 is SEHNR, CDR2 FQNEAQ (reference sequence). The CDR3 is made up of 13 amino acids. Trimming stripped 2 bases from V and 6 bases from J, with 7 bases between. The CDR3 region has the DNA TGTGCCAGCAGCTTATCCCGGCCCGGGGAGCTGTTTTTT. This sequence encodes CASSLSRPGELFF.